The 9 T cell receptor beta chains listed next were all sequenced from one sample in a study of identical twins. TCRdb analysed the 5' RACE reads with MiXCR anew, one entry per CDR3 protein. The sample shows about 220,000 distinct CDR3 sequences, roughly 7.1% of them seen only once. A further study also used this sample, focusing on T cells expressing NK-cell markers.

Material for sequencing was CD8+ T cells sorted from blood. These receptors were obtained from a woman under 30 in good health.

The chain links TRBV15 to TRBJ2-7, with D possibly being TRBD2 (7 bases). This CDR3 is 15 amino acids long. Trimming took off 1 base at V and 4 bases at J, with 14 bases between the two ends. In germline, CDR1 is LNHNV, CDR2 YYDKDF (reference sequence). In DNA form, the CDR3 reads TGTGCCACCAGCAGAGTGGAGGGAGGGGGATACGAGCAGTACTTC. This gives the protein CATSRVEGGGYEQYF.

This clonotype was found many times. The genes are TRBV7-9 and TRBJ2-2, with D perhaps being TRBD1 or TRBD2 (5 bases each). Between the trimmed V and J ends, which lost 5 bases and 5 bases, there was a span of 15 bases. The CDR3 is made up of 15 amino acids. Germline CDR1 is SEHNR and CDR2 is FQNEAQ (reference sequence). DNA for the CDR3: TGTGCCAGCAGCCTACGGGACGGTCTAACCGGGGAGCTGTTTTTT. It encodes CASSLRDGLTGELFF.

This clonotype showed up many times. CDR3 region: CASRDGRTSSYNSPLHF. The DNA of the CDR3 is TGTGCCAGCCGGGACGGAAGAACGAGCTCCTATAATTCACCCCTCCACTTT. The rearrangement links TRBV12-3 or TRBV12-4 to TRBJ1-6; a possible D gene is TRBD1 (5 bases). Trimming took 8 bases from V and 0 from J, leaving 17 bases between them. This CDR3 is 17 amino acids long.

The table lists this clonotype with many counts. This rearrangement joins TRBV12-3 or TRBV12-4 to TRBJ2-7, with D uncertain. V lost 3 bases and J lost 1, with 4 bases in between. The CDR3 has 12 residues. CDR3: CASSFDSYEQYF. In DNA, the CDR3 is TGTGCCAGCAGTTTTGATTCCTACGAGCAGTACTTC.

At least ten counts were recorded for this clonotype. The CDR3 sequence is CASGRGDTEAFF. CDR3 bases: TGTGCTAGTGGCAGGGGGGACACTGAAGCTTTCTTT. The chain recombines TRBV12-5 with TRBJ1-1; 7 positions agree with TRBD1. The CDR3 contains 12 residues. CDR1 is LGHNT and CDR2 is FRNRAP in the germline V gene. Unmatched junction bases numbered 1, after V lost 6 bases and J lost 3 bases.

This clonotype came up many times. The genes are TRBV11-2 and TRBJ1-4, with no clear D. Germline CDR1 reads SGHAT; CDR2 reads FQNNGV. The CDR3 is 13 residues long. Trimming left V 0 bases short and J 16 bases short, with 15 bases between. CDR3 in amino acids: CASSLDHGAEGFF. The DNA for the CDR3 is TGTGCCAGCAGCTTAGATCACGGCGCCGAGGGGTTTTTT.

This rearrangement joins TRBV30 to TRBJ2-5; unclear D gene. The V gene's germline CDR1 is GTSNPN and CDR2 SVGIG (reference sequence). CDR3 size: 15 residues. The ends were cut back, 0 bases at V and 1 base at J, with 12 bases in the middle. CDR3 DNA sequence: TGTGCCTGGAGTGTACTCATGACTCGCCAAGAGACCCAGTACTTC. It specifies CAWSVLMTRQETQYF.

The rearrangement uses TRBV9 and TRBJ2-1, with 12 bases aligning to TRBD2. There are 15 residues in the CDR3. The J segment lost 6 bases and the V segment lost 6 bases, leaving 7 bases of the junction unmatched. The germline V gene has CDR1 SGDLS and CDR2 YYNGEE. DNA of the CDR3: TGTGCCAGCACCCCCCTAGCGGGAGGGACCAATGAGCAGTTCTTC. As protein: CASTPLAGGTNEQFF.

The V gene is TRBV6-5, the J gene TRBJ2-7; 7 bases map to TRBD1. CDR3 length: 14 residues. Germline loops: CDR1 MNHEY, CDR2 SVGAGI. Trimming at V came to 0 bases and at J to 2 bases, leaving 1 base not matched to a gene. Here the CDR3 reads CASSYSDRAYEQYF. The CDR3 nucleotides read TGTGCCAGCAGTTACTCCGACAGGGCCTACGAGCAGTACTTC.